This T cell receptor beta chain comes out of a study of OX40 agonist ivuxolimab in advanced cancers. Regarding the study as a whole: Among the lowest peripheral clonal expansion occurred in 0.1-3.0 mg/kg partial responders.

As for this clone: Its antigen is currently unknown.

Germline CDR1 is LNHDA and CDR2 is SQIVND (reference sequence). After removal of 5 bases from V and 5 bases from J, the junction contained 12 bases not matched to a gene. The length of the CDR3 is 16 residues. Method: immunoSEQ multiplex PCR; TCRdb's copy keeps in-frame clones and lacks some. The sample lists roughly 76,000 clones, 88% occurring once. The receptor's source is an adult with an advanced solid tumor such as melanoma, head and neck, liver or kidney cancer. The source was CD4+ or CD8+ T cells sorted from blood, collected in a trial of the OX40 agonist ivuxolimab. The chain carries TRBV19 and TRBJ2-1; 7 nucleotides agree with TRBD2. This CDR3 is CASSLGGSGNNNEQFF. CDR3 in DNA: TGTGCCAGTAGTCTCGGGGGGAGCGGGAACAACAATGAGCAGTTCTTC. Based on the CDR3 plus reference TRBV19 and TRBJ2-1, the full variable domain is DGGITQSPKYLFRKEGQNVTLSCEQNLNHDAMYWYRQDPGQGLRLIYYSQIVNDFQKGDIAEGYSVSREKKESFPLTVTSAQKNPTAFYLCASSLGGSGNNNEQFFGPGTRLTVL.